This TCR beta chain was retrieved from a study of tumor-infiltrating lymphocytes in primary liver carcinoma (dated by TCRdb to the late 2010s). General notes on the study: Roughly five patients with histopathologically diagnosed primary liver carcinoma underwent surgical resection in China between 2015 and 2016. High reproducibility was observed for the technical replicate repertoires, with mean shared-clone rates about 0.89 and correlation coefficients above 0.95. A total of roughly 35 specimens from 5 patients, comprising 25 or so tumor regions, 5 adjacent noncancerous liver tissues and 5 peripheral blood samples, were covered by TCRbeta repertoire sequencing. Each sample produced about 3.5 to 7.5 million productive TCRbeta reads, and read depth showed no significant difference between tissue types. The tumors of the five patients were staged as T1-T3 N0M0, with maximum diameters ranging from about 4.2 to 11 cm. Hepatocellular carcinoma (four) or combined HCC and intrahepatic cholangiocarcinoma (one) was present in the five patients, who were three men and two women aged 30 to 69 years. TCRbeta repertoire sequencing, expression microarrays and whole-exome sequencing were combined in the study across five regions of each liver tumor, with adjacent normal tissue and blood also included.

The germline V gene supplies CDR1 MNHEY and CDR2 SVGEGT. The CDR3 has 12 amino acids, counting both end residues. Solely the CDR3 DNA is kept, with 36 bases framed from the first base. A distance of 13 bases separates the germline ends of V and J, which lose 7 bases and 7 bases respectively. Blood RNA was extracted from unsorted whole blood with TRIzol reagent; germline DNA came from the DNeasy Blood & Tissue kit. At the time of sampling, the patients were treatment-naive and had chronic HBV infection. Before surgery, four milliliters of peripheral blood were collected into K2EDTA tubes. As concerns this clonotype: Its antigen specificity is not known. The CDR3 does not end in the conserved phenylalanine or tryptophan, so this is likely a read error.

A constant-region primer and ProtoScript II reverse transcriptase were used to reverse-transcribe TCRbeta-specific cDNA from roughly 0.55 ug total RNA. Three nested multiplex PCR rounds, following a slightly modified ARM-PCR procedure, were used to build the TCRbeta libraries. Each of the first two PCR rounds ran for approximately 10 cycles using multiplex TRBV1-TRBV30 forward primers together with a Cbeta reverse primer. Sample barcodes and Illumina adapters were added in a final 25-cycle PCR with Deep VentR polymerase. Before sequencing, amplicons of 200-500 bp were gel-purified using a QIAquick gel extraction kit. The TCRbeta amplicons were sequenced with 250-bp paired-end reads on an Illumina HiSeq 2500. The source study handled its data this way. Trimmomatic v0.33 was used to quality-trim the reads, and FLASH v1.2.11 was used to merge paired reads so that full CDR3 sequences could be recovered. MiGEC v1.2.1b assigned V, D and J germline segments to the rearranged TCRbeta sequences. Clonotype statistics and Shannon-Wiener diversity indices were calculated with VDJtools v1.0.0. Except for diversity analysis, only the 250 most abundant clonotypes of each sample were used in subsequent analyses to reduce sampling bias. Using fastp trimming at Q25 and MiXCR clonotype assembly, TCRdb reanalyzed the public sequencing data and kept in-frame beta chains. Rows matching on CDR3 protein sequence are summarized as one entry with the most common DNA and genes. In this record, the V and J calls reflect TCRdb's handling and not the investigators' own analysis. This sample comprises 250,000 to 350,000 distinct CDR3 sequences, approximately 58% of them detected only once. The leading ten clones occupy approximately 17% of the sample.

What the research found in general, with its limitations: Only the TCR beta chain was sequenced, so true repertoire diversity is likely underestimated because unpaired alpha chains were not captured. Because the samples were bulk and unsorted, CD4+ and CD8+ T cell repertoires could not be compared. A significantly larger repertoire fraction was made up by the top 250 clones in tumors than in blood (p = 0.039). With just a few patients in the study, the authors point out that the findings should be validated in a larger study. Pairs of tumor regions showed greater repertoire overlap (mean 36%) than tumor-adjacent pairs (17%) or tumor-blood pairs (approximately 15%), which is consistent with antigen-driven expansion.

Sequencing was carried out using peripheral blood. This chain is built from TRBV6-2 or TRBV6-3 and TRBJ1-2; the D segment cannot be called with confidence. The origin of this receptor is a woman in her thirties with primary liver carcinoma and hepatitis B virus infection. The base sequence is TGTGCCAGCAACCAGGCGTATGGTGGCTACACCTTA. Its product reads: CASNQAYGGYTL.